A selection of T cell receptor beta chains follows, all from one sample in a study of shared T cell receptors in the human thymus. The repertoire was sequenced with immunoSEQ multiplex PCR; TCRdb's copy has only in-frame clones and lacks some. Of about 380,000 clones in the sample, 95% are singletons; the top ten hold approximately 0.02%. The sample taken for sequencing was thymocytes. These receptor sequences come from a human donor. The conserved cysteine and the conserved F or W are not part of the CDR3 here. The D gene is left open where the match is weak.

D gene,V gene,CDR3 protein
TRBD1,TRBV7-9,ASSPSQGQGCGNYGYT
-,TRBV10-2,ASSDGCGPYEQY
TRBD1,TRBV10-1,ASSGGQGAEETQY
-,TRBV25-1,AGSDNREDIQY
-,TRBV10-3,AISAGPTEWQY
TRBD2,TRBV11-2,ASSPHGLGSETQY
-,TRBV29-1,STGTPAKGTEAF
-,TRBV11-1,ASSSTGTIPYEQY
-,TRBV7-2,ASSLVSIEKMCFTDTQY
-,TRBV6-1,ASSEQARSTDTQY
-,TRBV2,ASRPQPGDIHQVANYGYT
-,TRBV4-3,ASSQEEWTTNEKLF
TRBD1,TRBV7-9,ASSHRGAEQF
-,TRBV11-2,ASSLETGATYEQY
-,TRBV7-9,ASSSLWEEKLF
TRBD2,TRBV19,ATRLAGIYNEQF
-,TRBV6-4,ASSDTEGIRAGANNEQF
-,TRBV4-1,ASSQDRTTSTDTQY
-,TRBV9,ASSVAGLVPYSTDTQY
TRBD1,TRBV27,ASSLSGQGLGEAF
-,TRBV4-2,ASSQGQWGYNEQF
-,TRBV27,ASSSRWRAGTDTQY
-,TRBV29-1,SAPSPDQPQH
-,TRBV19,ASSIQRRSNYGYT
-,TRBV28,ASIPRRKATNEKLF
-,TRBV6-5,ASSYSRQGADNEQF